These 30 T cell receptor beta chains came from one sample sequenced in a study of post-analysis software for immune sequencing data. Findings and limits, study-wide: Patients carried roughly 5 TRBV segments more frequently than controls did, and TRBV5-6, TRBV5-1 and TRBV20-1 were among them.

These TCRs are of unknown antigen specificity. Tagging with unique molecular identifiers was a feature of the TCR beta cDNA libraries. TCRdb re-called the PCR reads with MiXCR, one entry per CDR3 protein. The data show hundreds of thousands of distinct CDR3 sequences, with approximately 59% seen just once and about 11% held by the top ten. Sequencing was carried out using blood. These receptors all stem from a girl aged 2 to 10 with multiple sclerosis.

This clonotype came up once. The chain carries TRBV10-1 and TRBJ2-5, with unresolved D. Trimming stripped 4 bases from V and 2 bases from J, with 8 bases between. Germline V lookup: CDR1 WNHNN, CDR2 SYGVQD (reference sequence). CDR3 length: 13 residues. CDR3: CASSGQPQETQYF. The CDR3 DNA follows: TGCGCCAGCAGTGGTCAGCCTCAAGAGACCCAGTACTTC.

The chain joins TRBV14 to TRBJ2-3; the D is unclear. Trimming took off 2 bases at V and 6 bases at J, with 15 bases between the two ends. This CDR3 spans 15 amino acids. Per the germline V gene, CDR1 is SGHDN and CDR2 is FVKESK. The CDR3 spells CASSQLTTGPDTQYF. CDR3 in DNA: TGTGCCAGCAGCCAATTAACAACTGGCCCTGATACGCAGTATTTT.

As DNA, the CDR3 is TGTGCCAGCAGCCGGGACCGTCGAGAGACCCAGTACTTC. This gives the protein CASSRDRRETQYF. The rearrangement joins TRBV7-2 to TRBJ2-5; the D gene could be TRBD1 or TRBD2 (5 bases each). Germline V gene lookup returns CDR1 SGHTA and CDR2 FQGNSA. V was trimmed by 5 bases and J by 4 bases, leaving 11 bases between them. CDR3 length: 13 residues.

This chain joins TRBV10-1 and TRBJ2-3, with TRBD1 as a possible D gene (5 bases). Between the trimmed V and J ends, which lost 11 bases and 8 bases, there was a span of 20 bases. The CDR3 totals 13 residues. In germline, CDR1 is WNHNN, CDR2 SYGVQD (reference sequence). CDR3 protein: CAGTADRKGTQYF. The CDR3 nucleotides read TGCGCCGGCACTGCTGACAGAAAGGGTACGCAGTATTTT.

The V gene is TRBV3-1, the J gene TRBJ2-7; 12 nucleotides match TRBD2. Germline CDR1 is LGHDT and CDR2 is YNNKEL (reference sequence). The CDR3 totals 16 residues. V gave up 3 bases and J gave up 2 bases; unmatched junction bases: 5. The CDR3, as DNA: TGTGCCAGCAGCCACCCAACTAGCGGGGGGCCCTACGAGCAGTACTTC. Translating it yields CASSHPTSGGPYEQYF.

The DNA for the CDR3 is TGTGCCAGCAGTCCGCCGAACCGACTGCTAGCCAAAAACATTCAGTACTTC. Its translation is CASSPPNRLLAKNIQYF. V and J are TRBV28 and TRBJ2-4; D uncertain. This CDR3 has 17 residues. Trimming took off 5 bases at V and 0 bases at J, with 17 bases between the two ends. The germline V gene has CDR1 MDHEN and CDR2 SYDVKM.

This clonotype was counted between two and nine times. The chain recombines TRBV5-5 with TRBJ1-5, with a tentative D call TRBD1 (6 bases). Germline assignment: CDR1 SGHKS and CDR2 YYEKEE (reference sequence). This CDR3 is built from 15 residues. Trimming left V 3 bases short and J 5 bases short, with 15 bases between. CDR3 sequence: CASSSGVPLDQPQHF. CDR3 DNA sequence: TGTGCCAGCAGCTCAGGGGTCCCCTTAGATCAGCCCCAGCATTTT.

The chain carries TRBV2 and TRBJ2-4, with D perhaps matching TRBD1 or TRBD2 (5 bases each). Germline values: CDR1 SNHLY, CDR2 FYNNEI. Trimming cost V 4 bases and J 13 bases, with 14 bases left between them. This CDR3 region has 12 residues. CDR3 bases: TGTGCCAGCAGTGGTCGAGGGTGGGGGCAGTACTTC. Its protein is CASSGRGWGQYF.

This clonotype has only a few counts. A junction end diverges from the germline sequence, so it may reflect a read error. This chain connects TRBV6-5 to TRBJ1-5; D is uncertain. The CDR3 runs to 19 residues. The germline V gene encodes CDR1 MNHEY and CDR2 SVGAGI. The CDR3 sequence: CASSYSPRDSVRNWQPQHF. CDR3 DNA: TGTGCCAGTAGTTACTCCCCAAGAGATTCAGTGCGGAATTGGCAGCCCCAGCATTTT.

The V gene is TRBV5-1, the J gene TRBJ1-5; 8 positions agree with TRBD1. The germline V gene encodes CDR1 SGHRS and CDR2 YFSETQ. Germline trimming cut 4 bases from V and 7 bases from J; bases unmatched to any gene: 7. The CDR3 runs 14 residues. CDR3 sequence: CASSPGQGTQPQHF. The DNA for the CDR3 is TGCGCCAGCAGCCCCGGACAGGGAACCCAGCCCCAGCATTTT.

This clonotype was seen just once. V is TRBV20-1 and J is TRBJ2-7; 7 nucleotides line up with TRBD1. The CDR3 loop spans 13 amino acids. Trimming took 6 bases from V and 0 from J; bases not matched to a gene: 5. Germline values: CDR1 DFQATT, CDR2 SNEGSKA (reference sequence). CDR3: CSAMGQTSYEQYF. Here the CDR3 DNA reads TGCAGTGCCATGGGACAGACCTCCTACGAGCAGTACTTC.

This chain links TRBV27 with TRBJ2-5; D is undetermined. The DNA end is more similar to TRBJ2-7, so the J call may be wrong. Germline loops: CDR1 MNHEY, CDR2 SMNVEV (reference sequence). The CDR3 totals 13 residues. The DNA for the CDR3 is TGTGCCAGCAGTTTCTTAACTTCCCACGAGCAGTACTTC. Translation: CASSFLTSHEQYF.

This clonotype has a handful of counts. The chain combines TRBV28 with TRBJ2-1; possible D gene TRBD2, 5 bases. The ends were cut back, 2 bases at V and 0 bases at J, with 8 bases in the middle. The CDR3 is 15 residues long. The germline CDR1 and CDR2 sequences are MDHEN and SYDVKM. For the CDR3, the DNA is TGTGCCAGCAGTTTAACCGGGAACTCCTACAATGAGCAGTTCTTC. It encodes CASSLTGNSYNEQFF.

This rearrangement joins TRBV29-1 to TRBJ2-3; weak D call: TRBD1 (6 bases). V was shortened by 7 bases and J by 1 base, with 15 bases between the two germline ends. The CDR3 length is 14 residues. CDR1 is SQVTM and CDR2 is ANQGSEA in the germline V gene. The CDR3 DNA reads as TGCAGCGCTCACCAGGGGTGGGGCACAGATACGCAGTATTTT. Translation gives CSAHQGWGTDTQYF.

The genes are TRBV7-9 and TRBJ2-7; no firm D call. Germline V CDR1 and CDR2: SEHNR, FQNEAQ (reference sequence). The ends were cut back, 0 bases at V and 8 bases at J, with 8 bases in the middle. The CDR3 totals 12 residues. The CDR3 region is CASSLAVTKQYF. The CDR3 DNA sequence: TGTGCCAGCAGCTTAGCGGTAACGAAGCAGTACTTC.

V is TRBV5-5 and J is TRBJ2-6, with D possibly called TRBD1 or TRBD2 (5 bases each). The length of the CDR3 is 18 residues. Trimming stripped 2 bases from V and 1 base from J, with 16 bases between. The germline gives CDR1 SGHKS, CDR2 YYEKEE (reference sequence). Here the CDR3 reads CASSLIQGALSGANVLTF. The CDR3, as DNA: TGTGCCAGCAGCTTAATCCAGGGAGCTCTATCTGGGGCCAACGTCCTGACTTTC.

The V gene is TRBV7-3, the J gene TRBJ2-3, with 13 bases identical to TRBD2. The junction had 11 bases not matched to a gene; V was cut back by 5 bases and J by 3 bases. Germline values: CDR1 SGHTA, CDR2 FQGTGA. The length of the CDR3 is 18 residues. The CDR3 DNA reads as TGTGCCAGCAGCCTCGCCGGACTAGCGGGAGCCGGAACAGATACGCAGTATTTT. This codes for CASSLAGLAGAGTDTQYF.

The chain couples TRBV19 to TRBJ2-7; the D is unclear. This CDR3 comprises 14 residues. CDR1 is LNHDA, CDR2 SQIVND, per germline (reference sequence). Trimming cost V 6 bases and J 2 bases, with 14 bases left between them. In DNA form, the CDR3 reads TGTGCCAGTAGCCATCATCCACCCGCCTACGAGCAGTACTTC. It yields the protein CASSHHPPAYEQYF. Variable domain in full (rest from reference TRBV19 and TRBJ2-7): DGGITQSPKYLFRKEGQNVTLSCEQNLNHDAMYWYRQDPGQGLRLIYYSQIVNDFQKGDIAEGYSVSREKKESFPLTVTSAQKNPTAFYLCASSHHPPAYEQYFGPGTRLTVT.

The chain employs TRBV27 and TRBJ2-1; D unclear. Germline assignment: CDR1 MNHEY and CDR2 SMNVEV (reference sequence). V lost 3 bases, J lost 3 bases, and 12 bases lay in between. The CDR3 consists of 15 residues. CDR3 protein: CASSFWPLGYNEQFF. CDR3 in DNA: TGTGCCAGCAGTTTTTGGCCTCTGGGCTACAATGAGCAGTTCTTC.

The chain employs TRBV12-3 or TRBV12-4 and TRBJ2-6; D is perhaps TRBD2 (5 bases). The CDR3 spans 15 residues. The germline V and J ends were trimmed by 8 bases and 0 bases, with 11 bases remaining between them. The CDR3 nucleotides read TGTGCCAGCCGAGTAGAGGGCTCTGGGGCCAACGTCCTGACTTTC. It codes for CASRVEGSGANVLTF.

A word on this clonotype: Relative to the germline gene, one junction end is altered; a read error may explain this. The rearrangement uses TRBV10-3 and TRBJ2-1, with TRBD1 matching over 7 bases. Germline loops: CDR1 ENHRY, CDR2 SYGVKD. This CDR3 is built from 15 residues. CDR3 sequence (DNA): TGTGCCACCAGTGAGGGGGCGACAGTTTACAATGAGCAGTTCTTC. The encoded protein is CATSEGATVYNEQFF.

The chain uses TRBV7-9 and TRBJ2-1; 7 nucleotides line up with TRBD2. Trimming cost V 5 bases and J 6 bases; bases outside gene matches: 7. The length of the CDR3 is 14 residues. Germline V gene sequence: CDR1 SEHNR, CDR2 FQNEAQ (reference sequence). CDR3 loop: CASSAPGLFNEQFF. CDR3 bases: TGTGCCAGCAGCGCGCCGGGACTATTCAATGAGCAGTTCTTC.

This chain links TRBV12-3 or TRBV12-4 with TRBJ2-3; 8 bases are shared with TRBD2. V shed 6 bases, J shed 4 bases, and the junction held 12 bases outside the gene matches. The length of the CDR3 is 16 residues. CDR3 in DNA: TGTGCCAGCAGCTACGCAATAGCGGGGTTGGCAGATACGCAGTATTTT. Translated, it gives CASSYAIAGLADTQYF.

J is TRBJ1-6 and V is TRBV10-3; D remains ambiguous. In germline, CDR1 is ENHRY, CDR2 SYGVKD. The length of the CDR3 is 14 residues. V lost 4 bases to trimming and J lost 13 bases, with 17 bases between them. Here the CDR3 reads CAISAGEVLEPLHF. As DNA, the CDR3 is TGTGCCATCAGTGCCGGGGAAGTCCTGGAGCCCCTCCACTTT.

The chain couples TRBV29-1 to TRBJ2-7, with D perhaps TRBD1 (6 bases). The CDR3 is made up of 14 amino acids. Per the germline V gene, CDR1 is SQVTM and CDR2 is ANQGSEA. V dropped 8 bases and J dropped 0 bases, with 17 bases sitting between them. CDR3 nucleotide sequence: TGCAGCCTCCCCCGGGACACAAGCTCCTACGAGCAGTACTTC. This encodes CSLPRDTSSYEQYF.

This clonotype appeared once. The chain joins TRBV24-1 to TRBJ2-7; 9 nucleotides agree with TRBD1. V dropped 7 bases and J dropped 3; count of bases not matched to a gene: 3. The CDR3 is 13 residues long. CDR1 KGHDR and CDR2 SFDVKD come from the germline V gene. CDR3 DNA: TGTGCCACCAGGCCGGGACAGGGCTACGAGCAGTACTTC. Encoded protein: CATRPGQGYEQYF.

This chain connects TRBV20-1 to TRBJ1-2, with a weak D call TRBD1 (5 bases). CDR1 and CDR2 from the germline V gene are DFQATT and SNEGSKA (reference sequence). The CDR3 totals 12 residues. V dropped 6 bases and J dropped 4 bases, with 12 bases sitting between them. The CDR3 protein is CSARSTVYGYTF. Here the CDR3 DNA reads TGCAGTGCCCGCTCGACAGTCTATGGCTACACCTTC.

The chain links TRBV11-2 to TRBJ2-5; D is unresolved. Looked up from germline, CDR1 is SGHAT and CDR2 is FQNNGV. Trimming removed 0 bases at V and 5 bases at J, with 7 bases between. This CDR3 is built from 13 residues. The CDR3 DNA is TGTGCCAGCAGCTTAGATTTGCACGAGACCCAGTACTTC. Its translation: CASSLDLHETQYF.

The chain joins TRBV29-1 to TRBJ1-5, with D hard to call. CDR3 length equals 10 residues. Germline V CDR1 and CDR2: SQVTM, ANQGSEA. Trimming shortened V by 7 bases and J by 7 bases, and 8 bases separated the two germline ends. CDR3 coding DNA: TGCAGCGAGGACCCGCAGCCCCAGCATTTT. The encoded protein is CSEDPQPQHF.

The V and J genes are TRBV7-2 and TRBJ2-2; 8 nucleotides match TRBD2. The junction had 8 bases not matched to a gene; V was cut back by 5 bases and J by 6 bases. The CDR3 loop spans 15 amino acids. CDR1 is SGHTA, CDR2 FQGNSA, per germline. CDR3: CASSPGLVVPGELFF. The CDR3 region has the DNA TGTGCCAGCAGCCCGGGACTAGTAGTTCCCGGGGAGCTGTTTTTT. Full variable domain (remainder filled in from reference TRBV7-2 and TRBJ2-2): GAGVSQSPSNKVTEKGKDVELRCDPISGHTALYWYRQSLGQGLEFLIYFQGNSAPDKSGLPSDRFSAERTGGSVSTLTIQRTQQEDSAVYLCASSPGLVVPGELFFGEGSRLTVL.